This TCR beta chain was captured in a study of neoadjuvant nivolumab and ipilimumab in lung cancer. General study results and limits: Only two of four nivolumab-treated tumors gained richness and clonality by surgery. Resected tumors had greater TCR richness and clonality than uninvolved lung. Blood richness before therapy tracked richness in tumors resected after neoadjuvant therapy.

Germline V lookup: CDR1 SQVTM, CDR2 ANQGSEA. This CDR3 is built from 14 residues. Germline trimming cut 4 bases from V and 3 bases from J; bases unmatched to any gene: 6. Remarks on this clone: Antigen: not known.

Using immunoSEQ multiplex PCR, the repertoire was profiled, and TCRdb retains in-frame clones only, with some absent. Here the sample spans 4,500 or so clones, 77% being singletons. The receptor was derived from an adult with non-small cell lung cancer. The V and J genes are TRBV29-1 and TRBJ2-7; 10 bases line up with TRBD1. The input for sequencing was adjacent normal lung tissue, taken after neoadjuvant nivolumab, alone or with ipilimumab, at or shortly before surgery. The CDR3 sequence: CSVVRRDRGYEQYF. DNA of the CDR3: TGCAGCGTTGTAAGGCGGGACAGGGGCTACGAGCAGTACTTC.